The clone carrying this T cell receptor beta chain has only one observation. Its antigen is unidentified. This sample was taken from a study of CD8+CD57+ T cells in acquired aplastic anemia. Study-level background: Recorded DNA amounts for sorted CD4+ and CD8+ cells had an average of around 3.4 ug. Read counts for CD4+ cells (from healthy donors) averaged about 10 million. Study-wide findings and caveats: With respect to CD8+ Simpson's diversity, patients and controls did not differ significantly.

CDR3 and TCR beta VDJ profiling relied on genomic DNA as the template. TCRdb ran MiXCR on the reads and lists one entry per CDR3 protein. The sample contains roughly 200,000 distinct CDR3 sequences, approximately 57% of which appear only once. Germline values: CDR1 MGHDK, CDR2 SYGVNS. The V segment lost 1 base and the J segment 3 bases; nucleotides outside the gene matches: 6. The CDR3 contains 16 residues. The chain is built from TRBV25-1 and TRBJ2-3; 8 positions match TRBD2. This clonotype was sampled from a human donor in good health. Sequenced material: sorted CD4+, CD8+, or CD8+CD57+ T cells (not recorded which) from PBMCs. The CDR3 loop reads CASSESRAGVTDTQYF. The CDR3 DNA sequence: TGTGCCAGCAGTGAATCACGAGCGGGGGTAACAGATACGCAGTATTTT.